This entry concerns a single TCR beta chain. This sample was taken from a study of control samples from healthy donors and cancer patients. Data came from immunoSEQ multiplex PCR; TCRdb stores just in-frame clones and leaves some out. The data show 90,000 to 150,000 clones, roughly 88% seen once. The CDR3 spans 14 residues. Trimming removed 3 bases from V and 6 bases from J, with 9 bases in between. The V gene's germline CDR1 is MNHNS and CDR2 SASEGT. V gene TRBV6-1 combines with J gene TRBJ1-6; D ambiguous. The specimen sequenced was blood. This receptor was taken from a man aged 40-49 years in good health. CDR3 loop: CASSEATRNSPLHF. In DNA, the CDR3 is TGTGCCAGCAGTGAGGCCACCCGTAATTCACCCCTCCACTTT.